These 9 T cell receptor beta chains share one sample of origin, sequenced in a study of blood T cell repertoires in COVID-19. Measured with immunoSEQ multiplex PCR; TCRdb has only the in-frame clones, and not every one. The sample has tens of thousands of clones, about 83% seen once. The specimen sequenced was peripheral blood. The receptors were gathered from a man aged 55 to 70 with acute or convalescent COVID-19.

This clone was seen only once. CDR3 in DNA: TGTGCCAGCAGCGCCACCGGGACAGGATACTACGAGCAGTACTTC. Amino acids: CASSATGTGYYEQYF. This rearrangement joins TRBV7-9 to TRBJ2-7, with 8 bases aligning to TRBD1. The trim removed 5 bases at V and 3 bases at J, leaving 9 bases unmatched. Germline V gives CDR1 SEHNR, CDR2 FQNEAQ (reference sequence). This CDR3 is built from 15 residues.

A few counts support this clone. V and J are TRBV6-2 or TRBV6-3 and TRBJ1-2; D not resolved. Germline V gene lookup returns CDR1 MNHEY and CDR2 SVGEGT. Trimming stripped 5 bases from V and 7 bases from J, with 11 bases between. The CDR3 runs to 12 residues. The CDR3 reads CASSRLEGGYTF. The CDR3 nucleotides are TGTGCCAGCAGTCGCCTGGAGGGTGGCTACACCTTC.

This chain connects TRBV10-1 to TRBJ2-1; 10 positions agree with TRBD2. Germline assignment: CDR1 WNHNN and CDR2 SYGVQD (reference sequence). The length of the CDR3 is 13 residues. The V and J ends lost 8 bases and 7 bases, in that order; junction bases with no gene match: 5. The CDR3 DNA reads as TGCGCCAGCTCCAGGGGACTAGCGAATGAGCAGTTCTTC. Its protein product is CASSRGLANEQFF.

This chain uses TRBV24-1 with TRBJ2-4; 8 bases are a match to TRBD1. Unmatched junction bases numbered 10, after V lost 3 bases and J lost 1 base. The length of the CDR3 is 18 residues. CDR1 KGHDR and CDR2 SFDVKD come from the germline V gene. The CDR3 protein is CATSDAGQAGEAKNIQYF. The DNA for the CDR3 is TGTGCCACCAGTGATGCGGGACAGGCGGGTGAGGCCAAAAACATTCAGTACTTC.

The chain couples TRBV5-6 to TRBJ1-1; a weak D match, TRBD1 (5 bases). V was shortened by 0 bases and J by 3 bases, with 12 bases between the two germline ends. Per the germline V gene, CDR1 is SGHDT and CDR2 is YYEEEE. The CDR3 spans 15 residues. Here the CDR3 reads CASSLAGVGDTEAFF. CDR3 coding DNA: TGTGCCAGCAGCTTGGCGGGAGTGGGGGACACTGAAGCTTTCTTT.

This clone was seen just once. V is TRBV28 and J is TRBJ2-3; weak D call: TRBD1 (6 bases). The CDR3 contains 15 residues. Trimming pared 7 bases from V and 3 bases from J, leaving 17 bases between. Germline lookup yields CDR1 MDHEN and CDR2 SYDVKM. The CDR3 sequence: CASTSWARGTDTQYF. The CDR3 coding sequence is TGTGCCAGCACGTCCTGGGCGAGGGGGACAGATACGCAGTATTTT.

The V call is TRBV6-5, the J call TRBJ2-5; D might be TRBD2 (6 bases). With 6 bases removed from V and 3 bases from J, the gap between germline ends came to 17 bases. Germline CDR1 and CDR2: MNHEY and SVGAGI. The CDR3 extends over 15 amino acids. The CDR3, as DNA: TGTGCCAGCAGAATCCGGGACTTGGAAAAAGAGACCCAGTACTTC. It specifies CASRIRDLEKETQYF.

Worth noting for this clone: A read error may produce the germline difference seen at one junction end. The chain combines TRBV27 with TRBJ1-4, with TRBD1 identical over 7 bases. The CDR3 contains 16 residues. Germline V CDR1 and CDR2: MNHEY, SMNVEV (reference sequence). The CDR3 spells CASSLGKGAHNEKLFF. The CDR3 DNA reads TGTGCCAGCAGTTTGGGGAAGGGGGCCCATAATGAGAAACTGTTTTTT.

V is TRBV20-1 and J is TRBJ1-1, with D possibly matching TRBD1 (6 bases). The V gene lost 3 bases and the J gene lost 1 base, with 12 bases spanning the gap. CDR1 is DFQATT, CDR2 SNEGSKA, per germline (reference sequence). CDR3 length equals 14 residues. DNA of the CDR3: TGCAGTGCTAGTCCGGGGGGCCCGAACACTGAAGCTTTCTTT. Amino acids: CSASPGGPNTEAFF.